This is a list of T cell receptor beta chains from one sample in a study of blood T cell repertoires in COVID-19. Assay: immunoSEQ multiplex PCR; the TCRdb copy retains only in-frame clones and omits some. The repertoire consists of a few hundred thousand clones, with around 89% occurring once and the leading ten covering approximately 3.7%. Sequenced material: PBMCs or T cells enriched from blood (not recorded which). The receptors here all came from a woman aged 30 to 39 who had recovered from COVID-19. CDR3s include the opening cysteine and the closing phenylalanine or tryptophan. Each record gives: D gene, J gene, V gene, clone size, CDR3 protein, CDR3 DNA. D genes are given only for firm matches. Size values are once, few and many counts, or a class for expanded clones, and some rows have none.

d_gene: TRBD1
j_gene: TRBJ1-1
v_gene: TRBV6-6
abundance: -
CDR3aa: CASSSPQGRNTEAFF
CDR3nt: TGTGCCAGCAGTTCACCACAGGGGAGGAACACTGAAGCTTTCTTT

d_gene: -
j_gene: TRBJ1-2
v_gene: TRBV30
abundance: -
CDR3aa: CAWKGGPYGYTF
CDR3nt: TGTGCCTGGAAGGGGGGGCCCTATGGCTACACCTTC

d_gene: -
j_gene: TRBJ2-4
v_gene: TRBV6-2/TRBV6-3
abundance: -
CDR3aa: CASSYGGHLQGNIQYF
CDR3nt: TGTGCCAGCAGTTACGGGGGACATCTCCAAGGCAACATTCAGTACTTC

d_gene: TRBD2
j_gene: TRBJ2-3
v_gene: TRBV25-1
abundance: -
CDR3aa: CATFVPLAGVLDTQYF
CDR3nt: TGTGCCACCTTCGTCCCTCTAGCGGGAGTTTTAGATACGCAGTATTTT

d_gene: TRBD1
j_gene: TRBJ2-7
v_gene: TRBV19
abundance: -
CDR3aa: CASRKTGQGEYEQYF
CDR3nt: TGTGCCAGTAGGAAGACGGGACAGGGGGAATACGAGCAGTACTTC

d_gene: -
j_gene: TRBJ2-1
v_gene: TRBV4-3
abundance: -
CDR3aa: CASSQALDRDEQFF
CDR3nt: TGCGCCAGCAGCCAAGCACTAGATAGGGATGAGCAGTTCTTC

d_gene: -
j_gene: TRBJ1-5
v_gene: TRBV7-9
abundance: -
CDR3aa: CASSLGGFNQPQHF
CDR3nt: TGTGCCAGCAGCTTAGGAGGCTTCAATCAGCCCCAGCATTTT

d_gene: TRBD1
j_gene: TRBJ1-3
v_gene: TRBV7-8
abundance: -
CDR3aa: CASRPGQGGNTIYF
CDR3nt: TGTGCCAGCAGACCTGGACAGGGAGGAAACACCATATATTTT

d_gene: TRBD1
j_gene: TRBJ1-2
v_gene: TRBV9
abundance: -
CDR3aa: CASSAAGGSNYGYTF
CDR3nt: TGTGCCAGCAGCGCCGCAGGGGGCTCGAACTATGGCTACACCTTC

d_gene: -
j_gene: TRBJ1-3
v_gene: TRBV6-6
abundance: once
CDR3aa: CASSYSGRGNTIYF
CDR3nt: TGTGCCAGCAGTTACTCGGGGCGGGGAAACACCATATATTTT

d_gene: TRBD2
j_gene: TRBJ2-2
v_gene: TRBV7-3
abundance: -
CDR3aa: CASSKGGLVSSGELFF
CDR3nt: TGTGCCAGCAGCAAGGGGGGACTAGTATCTTCCGGGGAGCTGTTTTTT

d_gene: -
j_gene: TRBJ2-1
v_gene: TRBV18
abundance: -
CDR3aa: CASSRLSSYNEQFF
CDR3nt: TGTGCCAGCTCACGGCTCAGCTCCTACAATGAGCAGTTCTTC

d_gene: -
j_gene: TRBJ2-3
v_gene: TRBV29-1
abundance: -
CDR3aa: CSVDSPQGTDTQYF
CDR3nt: TGCAGCGTTGATAGTCCTCAGGGAACAGATACGCAGTATTTT

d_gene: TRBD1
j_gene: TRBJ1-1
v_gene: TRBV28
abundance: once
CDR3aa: CASSFIFGQVNTEAFF
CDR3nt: TGTGCCAGCAGTTTTATCTTCGGACAGGTAAACACTGAAGCTTTCTTT

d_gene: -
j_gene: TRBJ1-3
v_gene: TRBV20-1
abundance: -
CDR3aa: CSASGRAGNTIYF
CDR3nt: TGCAGTGCTAGTGGGCGGGCTGGAAACACCATATATTTT

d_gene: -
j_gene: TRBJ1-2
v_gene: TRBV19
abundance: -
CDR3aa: CASSTGDYGYTF
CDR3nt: TGTGCCAGTAGTACAGGGGACTATGGCTACACCTTC

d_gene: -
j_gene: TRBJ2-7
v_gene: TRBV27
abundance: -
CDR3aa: CASGVAGLTYEQYF
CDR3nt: TGTGCCAGCGGGGTCGCGGGACTCACCTACGAGCAGTACTTC

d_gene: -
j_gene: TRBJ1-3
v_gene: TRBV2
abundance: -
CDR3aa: CASSEARGSGNTIYF
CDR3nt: TGTGCCAGCAGTGAAGCGAGAGGCTCTGGAAACACCATATATTTT

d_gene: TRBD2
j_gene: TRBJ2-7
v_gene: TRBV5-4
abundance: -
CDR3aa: CASSRRTSGTYEQYF
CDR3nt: TGTGCCAGCAGCCGTCGGACTAGCGGCACCTACGAGCAGTACTTC

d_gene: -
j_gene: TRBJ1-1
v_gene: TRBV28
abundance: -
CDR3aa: CASREGDTEAFF
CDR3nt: TGTGCCAGCAGAGAAGGGGACACTGAAGCTTTCTTT

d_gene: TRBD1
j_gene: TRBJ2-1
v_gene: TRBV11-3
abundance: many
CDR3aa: CASASGTGHDEQFF
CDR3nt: TGTGCCAGCGCGTCCGGGACAGGGCATGATGAGCAGTTCTTC

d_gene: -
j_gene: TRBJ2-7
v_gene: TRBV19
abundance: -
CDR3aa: CASNNRLTYEQYF
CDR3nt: TGTGCCAGCAACAACCGACTAACCTACGAGCAGTACTTC

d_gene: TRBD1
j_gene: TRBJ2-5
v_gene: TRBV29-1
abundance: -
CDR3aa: CSQRTGGQETQYF
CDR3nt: TGCAGCCAGAGGACAGGGGGCCAAGAGACCCAGTACTTC

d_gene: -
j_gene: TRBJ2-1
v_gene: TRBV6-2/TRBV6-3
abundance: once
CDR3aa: CASSYGGGGNEQFF
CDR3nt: TGTGCCAGCAGTTACGGAGGGGGCGGCAATGAGCAGTTCTTC

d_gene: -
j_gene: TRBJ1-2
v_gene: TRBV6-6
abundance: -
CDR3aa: CASSREDRDYGYTF
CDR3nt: TGTGCCAGCAGTCGAGAGGACAGAGACTATGGCTACACCTTC

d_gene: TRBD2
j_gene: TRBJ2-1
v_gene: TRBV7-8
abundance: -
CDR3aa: CASSFGLAGGISYNEQFF
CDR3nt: TGTGCCAGCAGCTTCGGTCTAGCGGGAGGAATCTCCTACAATGAGCAGTTCTTC

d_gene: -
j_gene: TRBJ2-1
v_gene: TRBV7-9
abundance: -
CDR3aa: CASSGGLLEQFF
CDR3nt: TGTGCCAGCAGCGGAGGGCTACTTGAGCAGTTCTTC

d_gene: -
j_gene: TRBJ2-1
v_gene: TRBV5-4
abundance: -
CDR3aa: CASSQDYAVYNEQFF
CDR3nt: TGTGCCAGCAGCCAGGACTACGCGGTCTACAATGAGCAGTTCTTC

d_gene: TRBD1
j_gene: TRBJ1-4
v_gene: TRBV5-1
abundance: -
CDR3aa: CASSSTGGDEKLFF
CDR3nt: TGCGCCAGCAGTTCGACAGGGGGGGACGAAAAACTGTTTTTT

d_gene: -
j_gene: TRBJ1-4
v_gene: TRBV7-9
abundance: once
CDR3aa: CASSFGGTYEKLFF
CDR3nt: TGTGCCAGCAGCTTTGGAGGGACCTATGAAAAACTGTTTTTT

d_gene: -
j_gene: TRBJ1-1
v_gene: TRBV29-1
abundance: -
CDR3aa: CSVLQGTTEAFF
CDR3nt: TGCAGCGTCTTACAGGGAACCACTGAAGCTTTCTTT

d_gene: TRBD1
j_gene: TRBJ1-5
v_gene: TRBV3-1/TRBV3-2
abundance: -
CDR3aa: CARQGNEGNQPQHF
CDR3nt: TGTGCCCGACAGGGGAATGAGGGCAATCAGCCCCAGCATTTT

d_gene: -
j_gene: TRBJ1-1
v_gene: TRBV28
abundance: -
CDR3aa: CASSFRLTGEPEAFF
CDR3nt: TGTGCCAGCAGTTTCCGCTTAACCGGGGAACCTGAAGCTTTCTTT

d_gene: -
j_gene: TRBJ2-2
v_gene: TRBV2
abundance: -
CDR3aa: CASRPDPGGFGELFF
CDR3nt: TGTGCCAGCAGACCCGACCCCGGGGGTTTCGGGGAGCTGTTTTTT

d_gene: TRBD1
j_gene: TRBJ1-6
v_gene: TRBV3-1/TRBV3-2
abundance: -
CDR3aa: CASSWDSKNSPLHF
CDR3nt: TGTGCCAGCAGCTGGGACAGTAAGAATTCACCCCTCCACTTT

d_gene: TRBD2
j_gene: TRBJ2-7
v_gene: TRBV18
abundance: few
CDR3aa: CASGSSGNANEQYF
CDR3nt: TGTGCCAGCGGGTCTAGCGGGAACGCTAACGAGCAGTACTTC

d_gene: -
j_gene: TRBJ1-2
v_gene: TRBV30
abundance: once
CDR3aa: CAWSAPNSRGYTF
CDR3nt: TGTGCCTGGAGTGCCCCGAACAGTCGGGGCTACACCTTC

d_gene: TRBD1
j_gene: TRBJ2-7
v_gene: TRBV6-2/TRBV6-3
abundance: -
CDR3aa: CASSRDRVEQYF
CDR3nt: TGTGCCAGCAGTCGGGACAGGGTCGAGCAGTACTTC

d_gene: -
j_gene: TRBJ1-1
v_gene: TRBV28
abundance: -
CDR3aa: CASSLLSRGNTEAFF
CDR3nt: TGTGCCAGCAGTTTACTTTCACGGGGGAACACTGAAGCTTTCTTT

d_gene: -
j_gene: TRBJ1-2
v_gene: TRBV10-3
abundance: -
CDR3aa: CAISKEGFVYGYTF
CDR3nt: TGTGCCATCAGTAAGGAGGGGTTCGTCTATGGCTACACCTTC

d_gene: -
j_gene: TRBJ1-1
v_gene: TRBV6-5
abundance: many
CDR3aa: CASTPRGYTEAFF
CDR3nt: TGTGCCAGCACCCCCCGCGGCTACACTGAAGCTTTCTTT

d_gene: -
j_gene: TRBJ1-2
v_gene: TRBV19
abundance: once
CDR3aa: CASSPGAGDGYTF
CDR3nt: TGTGCCAGTAGTCCAGGGGCAGGGGATGGCTACACCTTC

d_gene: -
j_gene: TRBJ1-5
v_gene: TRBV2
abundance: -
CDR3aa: CASTGSNQPQHF
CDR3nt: TGTGCCAGCACAGGGTCAAATCAGCCCCAGCATTTT

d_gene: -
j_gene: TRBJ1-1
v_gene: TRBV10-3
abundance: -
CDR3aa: CAISESPQATEAFF
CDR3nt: TGTGCCATCAGTGAGTCCCCCCAGGCCACTGAAGCTTTCTTT

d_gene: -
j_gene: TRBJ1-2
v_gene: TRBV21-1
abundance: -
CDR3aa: CASSKSQALYGYTF
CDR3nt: TGTGCCAGCAGCAAATCGCAGGCCCTCTATGGCTACACCTTC